The TCR beta chain described here comes from a study of blood T cell repertoires in COVID-19. Study-wide background: Some COVID-19 samples were acute and others convalescent; all came from the United States, Italy and Spain. Sources were T cells, B-cell-depleted T cells, or PBMCs; the material itself was cDNA or gDNA.

Authors' data handling: From reference gene primer amplification, estimates of nucleated cell counts were derived. Sequencing was performed with immunoSEQ multiplex PCR; in TCRdb, only in-frame clones are kept and a portion is missing. V and J calls plus clone size are reproduced from that table; the DNA served to infer D and trimming. Among 90,000 to 150,000 clones listed, 65% to 90% were seen once. The CDR3 consists of 11 residues. With 2 bases removed from V and 7 bases from J, the gap between germline ends came to 5 bases. The J gene is TRBJ1-2, the V gene TRBV12-3 or TRBV12-4; D is perhaps TRBD1 (5 bases). The source material was peripheral blood. This receptor was taken from a man older than 75 with acute or convalescent COVID-19. CDR3 in DNA: TGTGCCAGCAGTTTAAGGGGTGGCTACACCTTC. This translates into CASSLRGGYTF.